This T cell receptor (beta chain) is from a study of blood T cell repertoires in COVID-19. Study details: Researchers got acute and convalescent COVID-19 samples from the United States, Italy and Spain.

Trimming pared 1 base from V and 2 bases from J, leaving 12 bases between. The V gene's germline CDR1 is SGHTA and CDR2 FQGNSA. The CDR3 is 15 residues long. The repertoire was sequenced with immunoSEQ multiplex PCR; TCRdb's copy has only in-frame clones and lacks some. The sample holds around 110,000 clones; roughly 79% are singletons and the top ten take less than 8%. This sequence originates from a man between 65 and 85 years old with active or convalescent COVID-19. V gene TRBV7-2 combines with J gene TRBJ2-7, with D perhaps TRBD1 (5 bases). The sample consisted of peripheral blood. The DNA of the CDR3 is TGTGCCAGCAGCTTAGTTGGAAAGGGGCCCTACGAGCAGTACTTC. Its protein is CASSLVGKGPYEQYF.